This T cell receptor (beta chain) was recorded in a study of CD8 T cells in Susac syndrome. Across the study: Five or six sequenced Susac syndrome patients had clinically active disease, while about 8 were in remission.

The sequenced target, TCR beta, came from blood CD8+ and CD4+ T cells. In germline, CDR1 is DFQATT, CDR2 SNEGSKA (reference sequence). This CDR3 is built from 12 residues. Trimming removed 2 bases from V and 2 bases from J, with 6 bases in between. A note on this clonotype: Its antigen is unidentified.

Random hexamers primed reverse transcription of 0.5 to 1 ug RNA. One entry per CDR3 protein results from TCRdb running MiXCR on the immunoSEQ multiplex PCR reads. The data contain under 90,000 distinct CDR3 sequences, around 95% of them singletons. Broader study findings: The greatest CD8+ clonal expansion in Susac occurred in TEMRA cells and in active patients.

The chain combines TRBV20-1 with TRBJ1-1, with a weak D call TRBD1 (5 bases). The clonotype was recovered from a human donor with Susac syndrome. The sequencing input was CD8+ T cells from PBMCs. The CDR3 protein is CSARQGNTEAFF. The CDR3 DNA sequence: TGCAGTGCTAGACAGGGCAACACTGAAGCTTTCTTT.